A single sample gave rise to the 6 T cell receptor beta chains below, sequenced in a study of metastatic and nonmetastatic thyroid tumors. Patients underwent thyroid surgery, and none had received any treatment before it. TCRdb reanalyzed the PCR reads via MiXCR. The sample holds approximately 31,000 clones, around 32% seen once. The specimen sequenced was blood. The receptors were gathered from a female donor with papillary thyroid cancer or a benign thyroid nodule (not recorded which). Some clones in this sample may be carry-over from other donors' samples.

This clone has only a few counts. A single base separates this from a much larger clone, so it may be a read error. This chain joins TRBV7-9 and TRBJ1-1; 8 positions match TRBD1. Germline V lookup: CDR1 SEHNR, CDR2 FQNEAQ (reference sequence). The CDR3 has 12 amino acids. Trimming took 7 bases from V and 6 from J; bases not matched to a gene: 4. The CDR3 sequence: CASMDRDAEAFF. In nucleotides, the CDR3 is TGTGCCAGCATGGACAGGGACGCTGAAGCTTTCTTT. Based on the CDR3 plus reference TRBV7-9 and TRBJ1-1, the full variable domain is DTGVSQNPRHKITKRGQNVTFRCDPISEHNRLYWYRQTLGQGPEFLTYFQNEAQLEKSRLLSDRFSAERPKGSFSTLEIQRTEQGDSAMYLCASMDRDAEAFFGQGTRLTVV.

Ten or more counts support this clone. The V call is TRBV3-1, the J call TRBJ2-2, with 8 bases matching TRBD2. There are 17 residues in the CDR3. CDR1 and CDR2 from the germline V gene are LGHDT and YNNKEL (reference sequence). Trimming removed 6 bases from V and 4 bases from J; junction bases left unmatched: 13. CDR3 DNA: TGTGCCAGCAGTCCGGCGGGAGGCCCAGAGAGCACCGGGGAGCTGTTTTTT. As protein: CASSPAGGPESTGELFF.

This rearrangement joins TRBV5-1 to TRBJ1-1, with 7 positions matching TRBD1. V trimming: 4 bases; J trimming: 1 base; junction bases outside the gene matches: 7. CDR3 length: 15 amino acids. Germline lookup yields CDR1 SGHRS and CDR2 YFSETQ. The DNA of the CDR3 is TGCGCCAGCAGCCTCACCGGGACAGCGAACACTGAAGCTTTCTTT. Translated, it gives CASSLTGTANTEAFF.

V gene TRBV6-1 combines with J gene TRBJ1-3; 8 nucleotides line up with TRBD1. Germline CDR1 reads MNHNS; CDR2 reads SASEGT. The CDR3 is 15 residues long. With V trimmed by 5 bases and J by 1 base, 4 bases remained unmatched. The CDR3 sequence is CASSPTGVSGNTIYF. As DNA, the CDR3 is TGTGCCAGCAGTCCGACAGGGGTTTCTGGAAACACCATATATTTT.

This clone occurred many times. The chain has TRBV20-1 and TRBJ1-1, with D hard to call. This CDR3 region has 12 residues. The V gene's germline CDR1 is DFQATT and CDR2 SNEGSKA (reference sequence). V was cut by 0 bases and J by 9 bases, with 11 bases left in between. The CDR3 bases are TGCAGTGCTAGAGATGCCGAGGGTAAAGCTTTCTTT. Its protein is CSARDAEGKAFF.

The chain combines TRBV28 with TRBJ2-7; D perhaps matches TRBD1 (7 bases). The CDR3 is made up of 19 amino acids. V lost 4 bases to trimming and J lost 3 bases, with 28 bases between them. The germline gives CDR1 MDHEN, CDR2 SYDVKM. In DNA, the CDR3 is TGTGCCAGCAGTTCCCCGGCGATATCAGGGGGGCTTTTCAACTACGAGCAGTACTTC. Its protein is CASSSPAISGGLFNYEQYF.